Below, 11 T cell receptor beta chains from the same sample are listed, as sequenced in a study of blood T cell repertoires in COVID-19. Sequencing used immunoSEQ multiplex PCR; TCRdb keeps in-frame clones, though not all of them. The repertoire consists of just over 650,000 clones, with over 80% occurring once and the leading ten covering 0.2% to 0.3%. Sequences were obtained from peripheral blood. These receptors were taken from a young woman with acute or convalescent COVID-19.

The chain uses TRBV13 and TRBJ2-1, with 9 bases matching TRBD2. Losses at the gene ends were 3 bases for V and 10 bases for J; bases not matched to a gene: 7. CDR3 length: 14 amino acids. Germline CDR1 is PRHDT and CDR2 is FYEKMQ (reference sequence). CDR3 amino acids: CASSLETSGREQFF. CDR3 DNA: TGTGCCAGCAGCTTGGAGACTAGCGGTCGAGAGCAGTTCTTC.

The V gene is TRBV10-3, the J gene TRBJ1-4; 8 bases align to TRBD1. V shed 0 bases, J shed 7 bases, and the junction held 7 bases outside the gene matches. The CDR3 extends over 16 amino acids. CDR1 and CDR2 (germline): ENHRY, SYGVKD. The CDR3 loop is CAISESRQGMSEKLFF. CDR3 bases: TGTGCCATCAGTGAGTCTAGACAGGGGATGTCTGAAAAACTGTTTTTT.

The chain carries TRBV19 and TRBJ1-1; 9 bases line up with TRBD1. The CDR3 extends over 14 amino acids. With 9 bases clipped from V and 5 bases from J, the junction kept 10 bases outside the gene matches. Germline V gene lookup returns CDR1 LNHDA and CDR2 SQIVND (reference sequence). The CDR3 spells CASLAPDRGTEAFF. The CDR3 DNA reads TGTGCCAGCCTTGCCCCGGACAGGGGAACTGAAGCTTTCTTT.

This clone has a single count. The chain's CDR3 is CASSPGQSRTEAFF. The CDR3 bases are TGTGCCAGCAGCCCGGGACAGTCGAGAACTGAAGCTTTCTTT. The J gene is TRBJ1-1, the V gene TRBV6-5; the match to TRBD1 covers 7 bases. Looked up from germline, CDR1 is MNHEY and CDR2 is SVGAGI. The CDR3 has 14 amino acids. V dropped 6 bases and J dropped 5; count of bases not matched to a gene: 9.

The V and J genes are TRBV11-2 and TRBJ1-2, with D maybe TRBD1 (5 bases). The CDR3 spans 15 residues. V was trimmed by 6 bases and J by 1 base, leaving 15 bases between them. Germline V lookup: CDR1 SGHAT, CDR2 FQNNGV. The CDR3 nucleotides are TGTGCCAGCAGTCGGATAGGGGAAAATAACTATGGCTACACCTTC. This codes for CASSRIGENNYGYTF.

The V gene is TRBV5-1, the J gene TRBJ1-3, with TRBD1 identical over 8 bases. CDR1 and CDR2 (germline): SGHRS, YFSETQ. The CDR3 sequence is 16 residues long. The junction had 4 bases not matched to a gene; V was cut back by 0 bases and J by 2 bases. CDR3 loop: CASSLGDRLAGNTIYF. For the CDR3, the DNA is TGCGCCAGCAGCTTGGGGGACAGGTTGGCTGGAAACACCATATATTTT.

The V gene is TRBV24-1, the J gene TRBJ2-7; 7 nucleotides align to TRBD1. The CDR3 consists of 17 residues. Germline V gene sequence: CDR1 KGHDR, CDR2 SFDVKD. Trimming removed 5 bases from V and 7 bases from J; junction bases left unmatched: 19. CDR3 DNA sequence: TGTGCCACCAGTGCCCCGGGACAGAGCCCTCTTGGGGAGGAGCAGTACTTC. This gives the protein CATSAPGQSPLGEEQYF.

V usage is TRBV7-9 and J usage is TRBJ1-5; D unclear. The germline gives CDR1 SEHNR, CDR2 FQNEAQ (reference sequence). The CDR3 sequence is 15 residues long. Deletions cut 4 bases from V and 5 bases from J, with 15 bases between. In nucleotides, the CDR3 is TGTGCCAGCAGCTCCGAGGGAGGGTGGGATCAGCCCCAGCATTTT. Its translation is CASSSEGGWDQPQHF.

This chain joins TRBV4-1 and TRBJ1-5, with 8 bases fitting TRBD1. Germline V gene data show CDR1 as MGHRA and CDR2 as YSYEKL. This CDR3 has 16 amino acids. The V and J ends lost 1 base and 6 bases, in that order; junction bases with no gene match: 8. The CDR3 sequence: CASSQVSQGAFQPQHF. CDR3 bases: TGCGCCAGCAGCCAAGTGAGTCAGGGGGCCTTTCAGCCCCAGCATTTT.

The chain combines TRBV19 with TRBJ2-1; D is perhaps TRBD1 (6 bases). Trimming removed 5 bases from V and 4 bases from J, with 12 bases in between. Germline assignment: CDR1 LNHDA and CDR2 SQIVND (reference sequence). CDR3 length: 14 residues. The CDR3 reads CASSLRDNYNEQFF. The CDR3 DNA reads TGTGCCAGTAGTCTCCGGGACAATTACAATGAGCAGTTCTTC.

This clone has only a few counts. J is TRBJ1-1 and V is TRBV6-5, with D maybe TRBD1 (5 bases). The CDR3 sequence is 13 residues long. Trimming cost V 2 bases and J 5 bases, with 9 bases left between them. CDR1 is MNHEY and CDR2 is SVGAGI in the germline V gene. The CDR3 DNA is TGTGCCAGCAGTTACGGGGGGAGGACTGAAGCTTTCTTT. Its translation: CASSYGGRTEAFF.